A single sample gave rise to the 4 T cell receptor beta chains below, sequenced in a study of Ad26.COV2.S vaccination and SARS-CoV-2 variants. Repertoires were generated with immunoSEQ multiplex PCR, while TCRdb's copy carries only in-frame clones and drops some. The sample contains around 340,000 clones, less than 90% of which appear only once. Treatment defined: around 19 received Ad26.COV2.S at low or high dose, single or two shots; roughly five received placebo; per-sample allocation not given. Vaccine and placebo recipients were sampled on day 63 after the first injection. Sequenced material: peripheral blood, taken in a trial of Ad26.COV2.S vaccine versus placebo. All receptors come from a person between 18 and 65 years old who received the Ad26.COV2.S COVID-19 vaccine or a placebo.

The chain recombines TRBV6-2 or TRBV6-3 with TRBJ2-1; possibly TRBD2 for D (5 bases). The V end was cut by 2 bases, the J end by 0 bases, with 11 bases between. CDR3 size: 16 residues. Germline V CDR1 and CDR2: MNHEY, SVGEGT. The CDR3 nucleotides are TGTGCCAGCAGTTACGGGAGCCTCCCCTCCTACAATGAGCAGTTCTTC. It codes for CASSYGSLPSYNEQFF.

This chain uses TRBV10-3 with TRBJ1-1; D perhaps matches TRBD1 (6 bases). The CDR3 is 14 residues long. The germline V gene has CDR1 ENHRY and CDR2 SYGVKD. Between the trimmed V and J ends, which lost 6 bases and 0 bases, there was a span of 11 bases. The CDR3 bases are TGTGCCATCAGGGGGGACACCTTGAACACTGAAGCTTTCTTT. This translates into CAIRGDTLNTEAFF.

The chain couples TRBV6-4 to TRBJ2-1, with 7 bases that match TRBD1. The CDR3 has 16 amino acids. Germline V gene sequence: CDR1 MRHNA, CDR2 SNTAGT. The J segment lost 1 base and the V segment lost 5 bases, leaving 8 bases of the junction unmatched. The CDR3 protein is CASSSRQGHSYNEQFF. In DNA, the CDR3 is TGTGCCAGCAGTTCGAGACAGGGCCATTCCTACAATGAGCAGTTCTTC.

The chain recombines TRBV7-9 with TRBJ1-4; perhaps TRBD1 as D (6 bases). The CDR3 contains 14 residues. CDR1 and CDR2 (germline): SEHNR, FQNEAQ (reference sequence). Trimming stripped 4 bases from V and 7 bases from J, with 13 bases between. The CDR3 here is CASSSGQRTEKLFF. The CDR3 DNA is TGTGCCAGCAGCTCCGGACAGAGAACTGAAAAACTGTTTTTT.